Below are 29 T cell receptor beta chains sequenced from a single sample in a study of T cell repertoires in cytomegalovirus infection. Which antigens these TCRs recognize remains unknown. TCRdb processed the reads anew with MiXCR; each CDR3 protein has one entry. This table has some 940,000 distinct CDR3 sequences, roughly 30% appearing once. The specimen was cultured CD8+ T cells from PBMCs, collected from culture after CMV antigen stimulation. These receptors all stem from a human donor in good health (CMV status not recorded). Some clones in this sample may be carry-over from other donors' samples.

The rearrangement uses TRBV27 and TRBJ2-7; no firm D call. Germline values: CDR1 MNHEY, CDR2 SMNVEV (reference sequence). V dropped 2 bases and J dropped 2 bases, with 13 bases sitting between them. This CDR3 has 15 amino acids. CDR3 region: CASSLSRSSAYEQYF. The CDR3 bases are TGTGCCAGCAGTTTAAGTCGCAGCTCAGCCTACGAGCAGTACTTC.

This clonotype has just a few counts. The chain joins TRBV12-3 or TRBV12-4 to TRBJ1-2; 10 bases map to TRBD1. The CDR3 is made up of 18 amino acids. V shed 6 bases, J shed 0 bases, and the junction held 13 bases outside the gene matches. This CDR3 reads CASRPPGQGLGANYGYTF. The DNA for the CDR3 is TGTGCCAGCAGGCCTCCGGGACAGGGGTTGGGAGCTAACTATGGCTACACCTTC.

The J gene is TRBJ2-3, the V gene TRBV24-1; D might be TRBD1 or TRBD2, each matching 5 bases. The length of the CDR3 is 14 residues. Germline-derived CDR1 and CDR2 are KGHDR and SFDVKD. The ends were cut back, 3 bases at V and 6 bases at J, with 12 bases in the middle. Here the CDR3 reads CATSDTGPGDTQYF. DNA of the CDR3: TGTGCCACCAGTGATACGGGGCCCGGGGATACGCAGTATTTT.

This clonotype was seen ten or more times. V usage is TRBV12-3 or TRBV12-4 and J usage is TRBJ2-3; D call uncertain. Trimming left V 3 bases short and J 7 bases short, with 17 bases between. The CDR3 contains 15 residues. CDR3 sequence: CASSFELFADNTQYF. In DNA form, the CDR3 reads TGTGCCAGCAGTTTTGAGCTCTTCGCCGACAATACGCAGTATTTT.

The chain combines TRBV12-3 or TRBV12-4 with TRBJ2-1, with D possibly TRBD2 on 7 matching bases. This CDR3 has 17 residues. Trimming took 3 bases from V and 1 from J, leaving 16 bases between them. CDR3 amino acids: CASSFLGGRPSYNEQFF. CDR3 bases: TGTGCCAGCAGTTTCTTGGGGGGGCGCCCTTCCTACAATGAGCAGTTCTTC.

The V call is TRBV4-1, the J call TRBJ2-7; 10 nucleotides match TRBD2. The germline CDR1 and CDR2 sequences are MGHRA and YSYEKL. Trimming cost V 3 bases and J 2 bases; bases outside gene matches: 7. The CDR3 extends over 16 amino acids. The CDR3 is CASSHFTSGATYEQYF. The CDR3 coding sequence is TGCGCCAGCAGCCACTTTACTAGCGGGGCGACCTACGAGCAGTACTTC.

This clonotype showed up just once. This chain joins TRBV6-2 or TRBV6-3 and TRBJ1-1, with D maybe TRBD1 (6 bases). The CDR3 has 18 amino acids. Trimming stripped 6 bases from V and 0 bases from J, with 23 bases between. Germline V gives CDR1 MNHEY, CDR2 SVGEGT. The CDR3 bases are TGTGCCAGCAGAGGGCCCCCCCGTGCGGGGGGCCTGAACACTGAAGCTTTCTTT. It codes for CASRGPPRAGGLNTEAFF.

The table lists this clonotype with a count of one. The V call is TRBV28, the J call TRBJ2-3; TRBD2 agrees at 7 bases. The CDR3 is 14 residues long. Germline trimming cut 7 bases from V and 4 bases from J; bases unmatched to any gene: 8. The germline V gene has CDR1 MDHEN and CDR2 SYDVKM. The CDR3 here is CASTATGGSDTQYF. The CDR3 coding sequence is TGTGCCAGCACCGCGACGGGGGGTTCAGATACGCAGTATTTT.

This clonotype was seen a handful of times. The chain combines TRBV6-1 with TRBJ1-2, with 7 bases matching TRBD1. The germline V gene has CDR1 MNHNS and CDR2 SASEGT. V shed 6 bases and J 9 bases; nucleotides not matched to a gene: 34. The CDR3 loop spans 21 amino acids. CDR3 bases: TGTGCCAGCAGATCAGGGGGTAAGGGATCCCTTCTGACCCCCCACTGGCGGAGCTACACCTTC. It translates to CASRSGGKGSLLTPHWRSYTF.

The DNA of the CDR3 is TGTGCCAGCAGTGGGGAGTACTATGGCTACACCTTC. Its protein is CASSGEYYGYTF. V and J are TRBV2 and TRBJ1-2; D uncertain. The V gene's germline CDR1 is SNHLY and CDR2 FYNNEI. The length of the CDR3 is 12 residues. Deletions cut 4 bases from V and 3 bases from J, with 6 bases between.

This clonotype showed up just a few times. V is TRBV7-2 and J is TRBJ2-7; possibly TRBD1 or TRBD2 for D (6 bases each). The CDR3 contains 14 residues. Germline V lookup: CDR1 SGHTA, CDR2 FQGNSA. Between the trimmed V and J ends, which lost 3 bases and 7 bases, there was a span of 16 bases. The CDR3 sequence: CASSFGWGAQEQYF. The CDR3 DNA sequence: TGTGCCAGCAGCTTTGGTTGGGGGGCTCAAGAGCAGTACTTC.

The rearrangement links TRBV20-1 to TRBJ1-2, with 9 nucleotides matching TRBD1. V lost 2 bases, J lost 1 base, and 8 bases stayed unmatched. The CDR3 sequence is 16 residues long. CDR1 and CDR2 from the germline V gene are DFQATT and SNEGSKA (reference sequence). The CDR3 reads CSARPYGQGNNYGYTF. The CDR3 bases are TGCAGTGCTAGACCCTACGGACAGGGGAATAACTATGGCTACACCTTC.

This clonotype was recorded a few times. The rearrangement links TRBV7-6 to TRBJ2-1; D perhaps matches TRBD2 (6 bases). CDR1 and CDR2 from the germline V gene are SGHVS and FNYEAQ. V was clipped by 5 bases and J by 2 bases, with 25 bases between them. The CDR3 runs to 19 residues. CDR3 sequence reads: CASSRPGDIAWQAYNEQFF. The DNA for the CDR3 is TGTGCCAGCAGCCGACCGGGGGATATTGCTTGGCAAGCCTACAATGAGCAGTTCTTC.

V gene TRBV5-6 combines with J gene TRBJ2-3; 8 bases align to TRBD2. The germline V gene encodes CDR1 SGHDT and CDR2 YYEEEE. Trimming cost V 4 bases and J 7 bases; bases outside gene matches: 20. The CDR3 sequence is 18 residues long. The chain's CDR3 is CASSPGRLAGSSSNTQYF. Written as DNA, the CDR3 is TGTGCCAGCAGCCCGGGGAGGTTAGCGGGGTCCAGTTCGAATACGCAGTATTTT.

This clonotype was counted between two and nine times. The rearrangement uses TRBV20-1 and TRBJ2-1; no clear D gene. Between the trimmed V and J ends, which lost 0 bases and 8 bases, there was a span of 5 bases. Germline values: CDR1 DFQATT, CDR2 SNEGSKA (reference sequence). CDR3 length: 11 residues. CDR3 sequence reads: CSARDGDEQFF. For the CDR3, the DNA is TGCAGTGCTAGAGATGGGGATGAGCAGTTCTTC.

This clonotype came up many times. The chain uses TRBV27 and TRBJ2-3, with TRBD2 as a possible D gene (5 bases). This CDR3 spans 14 amino acids. Looked up from germline, CDR1 is MNHEY and CDR2 is SMNVEV (reference sequence). The V and J ends lost 6 bases and 0 bases respectively, with 10 bases between them. The chain's CDR3 is CASSFRGSTDTQYF. For the CDR3, the DNA is TGTGCCAGCAGCTTCCGGGGAAGCACAGATACGCAGTATTTT.

The chain uses TRBV20-1 and TRBJ2-1, with D possibly being TRBD1 (5 bases). Deletions cut 3 bases from V and 2 bases from J, with 14 bases between. The V gene's germline CDR1 is DFQATT and CDR2 SNEGSKA (reference sequence). This CDR3 contains 15 residues. CDR3: CSARIPDTPYNEQFF. DNA of the CDR3: TGCAGTGCTAGGATTCCGGACACCCCCTACAATGAGCAGTTCTTC.

The DNA for the CDR3 is TGCGCCAGCAGCCCTAATGGAATCCAAGAGACCCAGTACTTC. Residues: CASSPNGIQETQYF. The rearrangement links TRBV5-1 to TRBJ2-5; D gene unclear. Germline lookup yields CDR1 SGHRS and CDR2 YFSETQ. With 4 bases removed from V and 1 base from J, the gap between germline ends came to 11 bases. This CDR3 has 14 residues.

This clonotype was counted only a few times. J is TRBJ2-1 and V is TRBV12-3 or TRBV12-4, with D perhaps given as TRBD1 or TRBD2 (5 bases each). This CDR3 spans 12 amino acids. V was trimmed by 5 bases and J by 10 bases, leaving 12 bases between them. The CDR3 DNA sequence: TGTGCCAGCAGTCCACCCTGGGGGGAGCAGTTCTTC. Its protein is CASSPPWGEQFF.

As for this clonotype: The junction and the germline gene differ at one end; a read error may be behind it. The genes are TRBV12-3 or TRBV12-4 and TRBJ2-3, with 16 bases lining up with TRBD2. The CDR3 has 20 residues. CDR3 DNA: TGTGCCTGCAGTCAAGGGACTAGCGGGGGGGCCGCGAGGCTCACAGATACGCAGTATTTT. Translated, it gives CACSQGTSGGAARLTDTQYF.

This rearrangement joins TRBV7-9 to TRBJ2-2; 10 bases fit TRBD1. Germline loops: CDR1 SEHNR, CDR2 FQNEAQ (reference sequence). V trimming: 5 bases; J trimming: 4 bases; junction bases outside the gene matches: 13. The CDR3 runs to 18 residues. Here the CDR3 reads CASSHATGGVMVTGELFF. The CDR3 DNA reads TGTGCCAGCAGCCACGCGACAGGGGGCGTAATGGTCACCGGGGAGCTGTTTTTT.

This clonotype appeared a few times. The chain joins TRBV12-3 or TRBV12-4 to TRBJ1-4, with D possibly TRBD1 on 5 matching bases. The CDR3 spans 15 residues. Trimming cost V 3 bases and J 1 base, with 9 bases left between them. The CDR3 reads CASSFGGGTNEKLFF. DNA of the CDR3: TGTGCCAGCAGTTTTGGGGGTGGAACTAATGAAAAACTGTTTTTT.

This clonotype was seen many times. The CDR3 DNA reads TGTGCCAGCAGCTCCGTGGGGGGGCGGCTAGATACGCAGTATTTT. Translating it yields CASSSVGGRLDTQYF. This chain uses TRBV7-8 with TRBJ2-3, with D possibly being TRBD2 (7 bases). Trimming took off 4 bases at V and 5 bases at J, with 16 bases between the two ends. The CDR3 has 15 amino acids. Germline V CDR1 and CDR2: SGHVS, FQNEAQ.

This clonotype showed up many times. V usage is TRBV10-3 and J usage is TRBJ2-6, with D tentatively TRBD1 or TRBD2 (5 bases each). The CDR3 spans 18 residues. The V end lost 7 bases, the J end lost 0 bases, and 19 bases lay between the germline ends. In germline, CDR1 is ENHRY, CDR2 SYGVKD. The chain's CDR3 is CAITEPTTGPSGANVLTF. The DNA of the CDR3 is TGTGCCATCACCGAGCCGACGACGGGGCCCTCTGGGGCCAACGTCCTGACTTTC.

This clonotype came up a few times. This chain uses TRBV6-1 with TRBJ1-1; maybe TRBD1 (6 bases). Trimming cost V 6 bases and J 1 base, with 12 bases left between them. The V gene's germline CDR1 is MNHNS and CDR2 SASEGT. The CDR3 is made up of 14 amino acids. The CDR3 region has the DNA TGTGCCAGCAGAGGCCGACAGGAGAACACTGAAGCTTTCTTT. Protein: CASRGRQENTEAFF.

The J gene is TRBJ1-2, the V gene TRBV9; no definite D call. The germline CDR1 and CDR2 sequences are SGDLS and YYNGEE. V was shortened by 4 bases and J by 4 bases, with 14 bases between the two germline ends. CDR3 length: 14 residues. CDR3 in DNA: TGTGCCAGCAGCCCCCGATTGGTACCCTATGGCTACACCTTC. As protein: CASSPRLVPYGYTF.

This clonotype was counted only a few times. The V gene is TRBV27, the J gene TRBJ1-2, with 9 positions matching TRBD1. The germline V gene has CDR1 MNHEY and CDR2 SMNVEV (reference sequence). The CDR3 is 13 residues long. J gave up 2 bases and V 8 bases, and 3 bases lay outside the gene matches. The CDR3 is CASQGQGNYGYTF. The CDR3 DNA is TGTGCCAGCCAAGGACAGGGGAACTATGGCTACACCTTC.

In its sample, this clonotype was seen a few times. CDR3 sequence (DNA): TGCGCCAGCCGACCGGGACTAGGATTATACGAGCAGTACTTC. The encoded protein is CASRPGLGLYEQYF. The chain links TRBV5-1 to TRBJ2-7; 8 nucleotides line up with TRBD2. From germline, CDR1 is SGHRS and CDR2 YFSETQ. The CDR3 length is 14 residues. Trimming took 7 bases from V and 4 from J; bases not matched to a gene: 10.

As to this clonotype: This sequence may be a read error, since a much larger clone differs from it by one base. Written as DNA, the CDR3 is TGTACCAGCAGCTTAGTTAGCGAGGGGCACAATGAGCAGTTCTTC. This codes for CTSSLVSEGHNEQFF. The rearrangement joins TRBV7-6 to TRBJ2-1; D tentatively reads TRBD1 or TRBD2 (5 bases each). The CDR3 spans 15 residues. Germline values: CDR1 SGHVS, CDR2 FNYEAQ.